One T cell receptor (beta chain) is described in this entry. Combining iRepertoire HTBI primers with Arm-PCR of CDR3 regions, the authors built TCR beta libraries. One entry per CDR3 protein results from TCRdb running MiXCR on the multiplex PCR reads. The repertoire holds a few hundred thousand distinct CDR3 sequences, 20% to 25% seen once, with around 7% in the top ten. The data originate from a study of regulatory T cells in long-lasting Graves disease. The time point: persistent/refractory GD, antithyroid drugs over 5 years with positive TRAb. PBMCs were the source of the RNA used for TCR sequencing. The V gene's germline CDR1 is ENHRY and CDR2 SYGVKD. V was clipped by 5 bases and J by 3 bases, with 10 bases between them. The CDR3 loop spans 13 amino acids.

The clonotype comes from a female donor with Graves disease. Sequenced here: peripheral blood mononuclear cells (PBMCs), sampled when the disease was refractory, from a patient treated with antithyroid drugs. This chain joins TRBV10-3 and TRBJ1-2; a weak D match, TRBD1 (6 bases). CDR3 DNA: TGTGCCATCAGTAGCGAGGGGGACTATGGCTACACCTTC. Protein sequence: CAISSEGDYGYTF.